Given below is one T cell receptor beta chain in context. Method: immunoSEQ multiplex PCR; TCRdb's copy keeps in-frame clones and lacks some. The data show about 350,000 clones, 88% seen once. The record originates from a study of Ad26.COV2.S vaccination and SARS-CoV-2 variants. Treatment given: around 19 received Ad26.COV2.S at low or high dose, single or two shots; roughly five received placebo; per-sample allocation not given. Sample collection was performed on day 63 after the first vaccine or placebo injection. The V gene end was trimmed by 4 bases and the J gene end by 5 bases; junction bases not matched to a gene: 10. There are 17 residues in the CDR3. Germline assignment: CDR1 SGHRS and CDR2 YFSETQ.

This sequence originates from a person aged 18-60 years who received the Ad26.COV2.S COVID-19 vaccine or a placebo. The chain combines TRBV5-1 with TRBJ2-5; 14 nucleotides line up with TRBD2. The sequencing used peripheral blood, collected in a trial of Ad26.COV2.S vaccine versus placebo. CDR3 residues: CASSPGLAGGIRETQYF. The CDR3 DNA reads as TGCGCCAGCAGCCCCGGACTAGCGGGGGGCATAAGGGAGACCCAGTACTTC.